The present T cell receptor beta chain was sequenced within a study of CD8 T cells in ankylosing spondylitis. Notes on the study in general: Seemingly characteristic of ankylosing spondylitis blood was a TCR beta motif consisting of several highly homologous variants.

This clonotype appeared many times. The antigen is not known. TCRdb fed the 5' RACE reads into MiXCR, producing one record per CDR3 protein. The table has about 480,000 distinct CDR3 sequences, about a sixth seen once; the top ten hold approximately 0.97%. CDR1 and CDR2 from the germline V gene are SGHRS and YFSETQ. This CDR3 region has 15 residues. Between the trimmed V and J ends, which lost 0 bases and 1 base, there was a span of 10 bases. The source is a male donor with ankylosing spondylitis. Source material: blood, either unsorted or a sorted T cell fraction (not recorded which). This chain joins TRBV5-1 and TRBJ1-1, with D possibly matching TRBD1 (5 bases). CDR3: CASSLAGAGNTEAFF. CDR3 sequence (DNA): TGCGCCAGCAGCTTGGCCGGGGCCGGGAACACTGAAGCTTTCTTT.